One and the same sample provided the 24 T cell receptor beta chains below, sequenced in a study of a mutant IDH1 vaccine in newly diagnosed glioma. For these receptors, no antigen is known. The time point here: week 11, during vaccination. Vaccination comprised doses that each held 300 ug of mutant IDH1 20-mer peptide, plus topical imiquimod. Profiled with immunoSEQ multiplex PCR; TCRdb holds only in-frame clones, not every one. The sample lists about 130,000 clones, roughly 78% occurring once. Sequencing used PBMCs, obtained from a glioma patient whose treatment included an IDH1 peptide vaccine. These receptors were obtained from a man in his forties or fifties with glioma.

The rearrangement links TRBV6-5 to TRBJ1-5; D is ambiguous. This CDR3 has 14 amino acids. V was cut by 5 bases and J by 0 bases, with 8 bases left in between. Germline V gene data show CDR1 as MNHEY and CDR2 as SVGAGI. The DNA of the CDR3 is TGTGCCAGCAGTGAGACCCATAGCAATCAGCCCCAGCATTTT. Residues: CASSETHSNQPQHF.

This chain connects TRBV6-5 to TRBJ1-5; TRBD1 aligns across 7 bases. The germline V gene encodes CDR1 MNHEY and CDR2 SVGAGI. V was pared by 5 bases and J by 2 bases, with 6 bases of the junction left unmatched. The CDR3 has 15 residues. As DNA, the CDR3 is TGTGCCAGCAGTCCACAGGGGTTTCGCAATCAGCCCCAGCATTTT. Its translation is CASSPQGFRNQPQHF.

J is TRBJ2-5 and V is TRBV18; tentatively, D is TRBD1 (6 bases). The CDR3 length is 15 residues. The germline CDR1 and CDR2 sequences are KGHSH and LQKENI. V dropped 2 bases and J dropped 4 bases, with 14 bases sitting between them. The DNA for the CDR3 is TGTGCCAGCTCACCATTGGACAGCATAATAGAGACCCAGTACTTC. This codes for CASSPLDSIIETQYF.

This chain links TRBV19 with TRBJ2-5; 10 nucleotides match TRBD1. CDR3 size: 16 residues. CDR1 and CDR2 from the germline V gene are LNHDA and SQIVND (reference sequence). V lost 5 bases and J lost 2; bases outside the gene matches: 8. The CDR3, as DNA: TGTGCCAGTAGTCGACCCGTGGGACAGGGGCAAGAGACCCAGTACTTC. This sequence encodes CASSRPVGQGQETQYF.

This clone occurred once. CDR3 loop: CASSLVTRRDEQYF. In nucleotides, the CDR3 is TGTGCCAGCAGCTTGGTTACACGACGGGACGAGCAGTACTTC. This chain uses TRBV5-5 with TRBJ2-7; D remains ambiguous. The CDR3 extends over 14 amino acids. V dropped 0 bases and J dropped 5 bases, with 12 bases sitting between them. Germline V gene lookup returns CDR1 SGHKS and CDR2 YYEKEE (reference sequence).

This chain connects TRBV19 to TRBJ1-2, with a possible D match to TRBD1 (6 bases). Trimming left V 6 bases short and J 3 bases short, with 14 bases between. Germline assignment: CDR1 LNHDA and CDR2 SQIVND (reference sequence). There are 14 residues in the CDR3. CDR3 in DNA: TGTGCCAGTAGGCCTAGGGCAGGGGACTATGGCTACACCTTC. Translated: CASRPRAGDYGYTF.

The chain links TRBV9 to TRBJ2-5; D ambiguous. V dropped 4 bases and J dropped 0 bases, with 10 bases sitting between them. This CDR3 is 14 amino acids long. Germline V gene data show CDR1 as SGDLS and CDR2 as YYNGEE. The CDR3 nucleotides are TGTGCCAGCAGCCCTAGGGCCTACCAAGAGACCCAGTACTTC. Its protein is CASSPRAYQETQYF.

The CDR3 DNA sequence: TGTGCCAGCAGCCGACGGGACAGGGCGTCTGGAAACACCATATATTTT. The encoded protein is CASSRRDRASGNTIYF. J is TRBJ1-3 and V is TRBV7-2; 9 bases are a match to TRBD1. This CDR3 comprises 16 residues. The V segment lost 5 bases and the J segment 1 base; nucleotides outside the gene matches: 6. Looked up from germline, CDR1 is SGHTA and CDR2 is FQGNSA.

The gene calls are TRBV7-2 and TRBJ1-1; the D gene is possibly TRBD1 (5 bases). The germline V gene has CDR1 SGHTA and CDR2 FQGNSA. V was cut by 5 bases and J by 8 bases, with 12 bases left in between. The CDR3 covers 12 residues. Here the CDR3 reads CASSRDRGEAFF. The CDR3 coding sequence is TGTGCCAGCAGCCGGGACCGGGGAGAAGCTTTCTTT. The variable domain in full, with the rest retrieved from reference TRBV7-2 and TRBJ1-1, is GAGVSQSPSNKVTEKGKDVELRCDPISGHTALYWYRQSLGQGLEFLIYFQGNSAPDKSGLPSDRFSAERTGGSVSTLTIQRTQQEDSAVYLCASSRDRGEAFFGQGTRLTVV.

The gene calls are TRBV19 and TRBJ2-5; the D gene is possibly TRBD2 (6 bases). Trimming stripped 1 base from V and 4 bases from J, with 7 bases between. The V gene's germline CDR1 is LNHDA and CDR2 SQIVND (reference sequence). The CDR3 runs to 13 residues. The CDR3 loop reads CASSIAAGETQYF. CDR3 DNA: TGTGCCAGTAGTATAGCAGCGGGAGAGACCCAGTACTTC. Looking up the rest from reference TRBV19 and TRBJ2-5 gives the full variable domain: DGGITQSPKYLFRKEGQNVTLSCEQNLNHDAMYWYRQDPGQGLRLIYYSQIVNDFQKGDIAEGYSVSREKKESFPLTVTSAQKNPTAFYLCASSIAAGETQYFGPGTRLLVL.

The chain couples TRBV10-3 to TRBJ2-7, with D perhaps matching TRBD1 or TRBD2 (5 bases each). There are 15 residues in the CDR3. Looked up from germline, CDR1 is ENHRY and CDR2 is SYGVKD. With 4 bases removed from V and 6 bases from J, the gap between germline ends came to 19 bases. CDR3 sequence: CAISVERGRRSEQYF. CDR3 sequence (DNA): TGTGCCATCAGTGTCGAGAGGGGACGTAGGAGCGAGCAGTACTTC.

The chain joins TRBV7-8 to TRBJ2-2; D gene ambiguous. Trimming pared 2 bases from V and 1 base from J, leaving 11 bases between. The CDR3 sequence is 16 residues long. CDR1 and CDR2 (germline): SGHVS, FQNEAQ. The CDR3 nucleotides read TGTGCCAGCAGCTTACCTCGCGGCCAGAACACCGGGGAGCTGTTTTTT. This codes for CASSLPRGQNTGELFF.

The rearrangement uses TRBV15 and TRBJ2-1; no clear D gene. The CDR3 consists of 14 residues. The V and J ends lost 3 bases and 2 bases respectively, with 8 bases between them. Per germline, CDR1 LNHNV and CDR2 YYDKDF (reference sequence). The CDR3 is CATSSNGPYNEQFF. The CDR3 bases are TGTGCCACCAGCAGCAACGGACCCTACAATGAGCAGTTCTTC. Using reference TRBV15 and TRBJ2-1 for the parts outside the CDR3, the full variable domain is DAMVIQNPRYQVTQFGKPVTLSCSQTLNHNVMYWYQQKSSQAPKLLFHYYDKDFNNEADTPDNFQSRRPNTSFCFLDIRSPGLGDTAMYLCATSSNGPYNEQFFGPGTRLTVL.

The chain combines TRBV15 with TRBJ2-3, with 10 positions matching TRBD2. The CDR3 is 17 residues long. In germline, CDR1 is LNHNV, CDR2 YYDKDF (reference sequence). Losses at the gene ends were 5 bases for V and 1 base for J; bases not matched to a gene: 9. CDR3 sequence reads: CATSSPRGTSGTDTQYF. Here the CDR3 DNA reads TGTGCCACCAGCTCCCCCCGAGGGACTAGCGGCACAGATACGCAGTATTTT.

The rearrangement links TRBV5-1 to TRBJ2-2; D ambiguous. From germline, CDR1 is SGHRS and CDR2 YFSETQ. With 4 bases removed from V and 0 bases from J, the gap between germline ends came to 13 bases. The CDR3 has 16 amino acids. The DNA for the CDR3 is TGCGCCAGCAGCAAATTAGGCATCGCGAACACCGGGGAGCTGTTTTTT. It codes for CASSKLGIANTGELFF. Full variable domain (outside the CDR3, taken from reference TRBV5-1 and TRBJ2-2): KAGVTQTPRYLIKTRGQQVTLSCSPISGHRSVSWYQQTPGQGLQFLFEYFSETQRNKGNFPGRFSGRQFSNSRSEMNVSTLELGDSALYLCASSKLGIANTGELFFGEGSRLTVL.

CDR3 in amino acids: CASSSDIGSYNEQFF. CDR3 sequence (DNA): TGTGCCAGCAGCTCCGACATCGGCTCCTACAATGAGCAGTTCTTC. The chain links TRBV7-9 to TRBJ2-1; D gene unclear. V lost 4 bases to trimming and J lost 0 bases, with 10 bases between them. CDR1 SEHNR and CDR2 FQNEAQ come from the germline V gene (reference sequence). This CDR3 has 15 residues.

The chain uses TRBV7-2 and TRBJ2-1; TRBD2 aligns across 10 bases. The CDR3 has 15 residues. Trimming cost V 5 bases and J 4 bases; bases outside gene matches: 5. Germline-derived CDR1 and CDR2 are SGHTA and FQGNSA. CDR3 DNA: TGTGCCAGCAGCCGGACTAGCGGAGCTTACAATGAGCAGTTCTTC. This gives the protein CASSRTSGAYNEQFF.

The chain links TRBV19 to TRBJ1-3, with D hard to call. The length of the CDR3 is 13 residues. The V end lost 3 bases, the J end lost 3 bases, and 6 bases lay between the germline ends. The germline gives CDR1 LNHDA, CDR2 SQIVND (reference sequence). CDR3 in DNA: TGTGCCAGTAGTATGATACATGGAAACACCATATATTTT. Translation: CASSMIHGNTIYF.

The V gene is TRBV7-2, the J gene TRBJ1-6; D unclear. Germline V CDR1 and CDR2: SGHTA, FQGNSA. Trimming pared 3 bases from V and 7 bases from J, leaving 7 bases between. The CDR3 is made up of 13 amino acids. In DNA, the CDR3 is TGTGCCAGCAGCTTTACAGCCAATTCACCCCTCCACTTT. Residues: CASSFTANSPLHF. Filled out from reference TRBV7-2 and TRBJ1-6, the complete variable domain reads GAGVSQSPSNKVTEKGKDVELRCDPISGHTALYWYRQSLGQGLEFLIYFQGNSAPDKSGLPSDRFSAERTGGSVSTLTIQRTQQEDSAVYLCASSFTANSPLHFGNGTRLTVT.

The chain joins TRBV21-1 to TRBJ1-2. TRBV21-1 is noted as a pseudogene. The CDR3 totals 12 residues. Written as DNA, the CDR3 is TGTGCCAGCAGCCCTGCCCCCGATGGCTACACCTTC. Translated, it gives CASSPAPDGYTF.

This CDR3 is CASSSAPGVTDTQYF. The CDR3 bases are TGTGCCAGCAGCTCGGCCCCGGGGGTGACAGATACGCAGTATTTT. The chain links TRBV7-6 to TRBJ2-3; D possibly corresponds to TRBD2 (6 bases). Germline V CDR1 and CDR2: SGHVS, FNYEAQ. Trimming cost V 4 bases and J 3 bases, with 14 bases left between them. CDR3 length equals 15 residues.

The rearrangement uses TRBV10-2 and TRBJ2-7; 10 positions match TRBD2. V shed 0 bases, J shed 0 bases, and the junction held 8 bases outside the gene matches. The CDR3 runs to 18 residues. The germline V gene has CDR1 WSHSY and CDR2 SAAADI. CDR3 amino acids: CASSESWLAGVTSYEQYF. The CDR3 nucleotides are TGCGCCAGCAGTGAGTCATGGCTAGCGGGAGTTACCTCCTACGAGCAGTACTTC.

The V and J genes are TRBV9 and TRBJ2-1; possible D gene TRBD1, 5 bases. Germline lookup yields CDR1 SGDLS and CDR2 YYNGEE. V was cut by 0 bases and J by 9 bases, with 7 bases left in between. This CDR3 is 12 amino acids long. DNA for the CDR3: TGTGCCAGCAGCGTAGGGCAGGGTGAGCAGTTCTTC. Its translation: CASSVGQGEQFF.

This clone came up once. The chain uses TRBV28 and TRBJ2-7, with D tentatively TRBD2 (5 bases). The CDR3 totals 16 residues. The germline V gene encodes CDR1 MDHEN and CDR2 SYDVKM. V lost 7 bases to trimming and J lost 1 base, with 20 bases between them. For the CDR3, the DNA is TGTGCCAGCACCCTTCGGCGAGAGGGTGGTTCCTACGAGCAGTACTTC. Amino acids: CASTLRREGGSYEQYF.